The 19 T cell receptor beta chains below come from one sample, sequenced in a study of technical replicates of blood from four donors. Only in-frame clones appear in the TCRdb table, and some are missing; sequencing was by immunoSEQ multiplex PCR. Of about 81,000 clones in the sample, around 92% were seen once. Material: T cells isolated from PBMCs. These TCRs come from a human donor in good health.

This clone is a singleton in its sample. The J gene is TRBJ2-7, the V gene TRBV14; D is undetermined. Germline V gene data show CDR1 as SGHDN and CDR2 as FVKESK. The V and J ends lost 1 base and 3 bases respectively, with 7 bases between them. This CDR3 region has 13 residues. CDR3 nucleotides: TGTGCCAGCAGCCAAGTACCAGTCTACGAGCAGTACTTC. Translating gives CASSQVPVYEQYF.

CDR3 protein: CASGPGLAGGEQFF. CDR3 coding DNA: TGTGCCAGCGGTCCCGGACTAGCGGGGGGCGAGCAGTTCTTC. This chain joins TRBV2 and TRBJ2-1; 14 positions agree with TRBD2. The CDR3 sequence is 14 residues long. Germline V gene data show CDR1 as SNHLY and CDR2 as FYNNEI. Germline trimming cut 8 bases from V and 10 bases from J; bases unmatched to any gene: 7.

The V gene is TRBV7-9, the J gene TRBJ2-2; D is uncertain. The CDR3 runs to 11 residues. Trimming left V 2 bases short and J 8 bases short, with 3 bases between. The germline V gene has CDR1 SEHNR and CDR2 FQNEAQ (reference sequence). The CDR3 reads CASSLTGELFF. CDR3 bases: TGTGCCAGCAGCTTAACAGGGGAGCTGTTTTTT.

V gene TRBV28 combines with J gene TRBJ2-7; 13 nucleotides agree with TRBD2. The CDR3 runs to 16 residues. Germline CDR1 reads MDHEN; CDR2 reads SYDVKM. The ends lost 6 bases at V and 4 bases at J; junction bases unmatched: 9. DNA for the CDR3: TGTGCCAGCAGCTCCGGGCGGACTAGCGGGAGATACGAGCAGTACTTC. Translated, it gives CASSSGRTSGRYEQYF.

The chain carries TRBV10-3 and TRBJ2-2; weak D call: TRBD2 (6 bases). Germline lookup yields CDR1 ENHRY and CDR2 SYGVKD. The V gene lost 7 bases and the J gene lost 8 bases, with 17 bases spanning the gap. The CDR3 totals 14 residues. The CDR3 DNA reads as TGTGCCATCACCCGAGACGGGGGAAGTGGGGAGCTGTTTTTT. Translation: CAITRDGGSGELFF.

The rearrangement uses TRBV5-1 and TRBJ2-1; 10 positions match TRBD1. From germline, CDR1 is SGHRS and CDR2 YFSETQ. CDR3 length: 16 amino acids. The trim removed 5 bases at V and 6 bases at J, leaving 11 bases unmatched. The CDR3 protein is CASSRIPGQGINEQFF. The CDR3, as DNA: TGCGCCAGCAGTCGTATTCCGGGACAGGGGATCAATGAGCAGTTCTTC.

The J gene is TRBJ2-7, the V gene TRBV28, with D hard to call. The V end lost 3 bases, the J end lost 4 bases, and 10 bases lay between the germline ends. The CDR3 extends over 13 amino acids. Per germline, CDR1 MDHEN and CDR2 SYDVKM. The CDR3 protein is CASSFNAQYEQYF. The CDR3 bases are TGTGCCAGCAGTTTCAACGCACAGTACGAGCAGTACTTC.

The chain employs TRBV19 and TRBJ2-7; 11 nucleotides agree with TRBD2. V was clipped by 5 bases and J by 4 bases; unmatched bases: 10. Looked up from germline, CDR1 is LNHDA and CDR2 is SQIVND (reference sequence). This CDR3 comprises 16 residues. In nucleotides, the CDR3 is TGTGCCAGTAGTTTATCCGGGACTAGCGGACAATACGAGCAGTACTTC. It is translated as CASSLSGTSGQYEQYF.

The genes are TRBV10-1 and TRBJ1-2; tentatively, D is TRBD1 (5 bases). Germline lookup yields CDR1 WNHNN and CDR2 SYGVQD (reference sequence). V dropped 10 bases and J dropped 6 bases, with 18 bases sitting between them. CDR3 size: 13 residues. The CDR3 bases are TGCGCCACACTACGGGGGGAGAATGATGGCTACACCTTC. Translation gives CATLRGENDGYTF.

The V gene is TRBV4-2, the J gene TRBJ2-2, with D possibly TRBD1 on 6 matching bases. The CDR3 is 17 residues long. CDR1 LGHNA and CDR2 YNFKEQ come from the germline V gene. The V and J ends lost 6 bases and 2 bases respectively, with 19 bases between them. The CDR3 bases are TGTGCCAGCAGTCGGCAGGGGCTGGGGGTAAACACCGGGGAGCTGTTTTTT. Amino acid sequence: CASSRQGLGVNTGELFF.

The CDR3 region is CASSSTVYEKLFF. The CDR3 bases are TGTGCCAGCAGCTCCACAGTTTATGAAAAACTGTTTTTT. This chain uses TRBV7-2 with TRBJ1-4; D gene ambiguous. From germline, CDR1 is SGHTA and CDR2 FQGNSA. CDR3 length: 13 amino acids. Trimming left V 4 bases short and J 6 bases short, with 9 bases between. The whole variable domain, filled in from reference TRBV7-2 and TRBJ1-4, reads GAGVSQSPSNKVTEKGKDVELRCDPISGHTALYWYRQSLGQGLEFLIYFQGNSAPDKSGLPSDRFSAERTGGSVSTLTIQRTQQEDSAVYLCASSSTVYEKLFFGSGTQLSVL.

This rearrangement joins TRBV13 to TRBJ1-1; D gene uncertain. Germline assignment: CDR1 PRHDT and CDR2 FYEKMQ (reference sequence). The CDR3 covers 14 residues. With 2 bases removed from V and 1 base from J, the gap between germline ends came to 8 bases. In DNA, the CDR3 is TGTGCCAGCAGCTTAATAAGGAGGAACACTGAAGCTTTCTTT. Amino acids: CASSLIRRNTEAFF.

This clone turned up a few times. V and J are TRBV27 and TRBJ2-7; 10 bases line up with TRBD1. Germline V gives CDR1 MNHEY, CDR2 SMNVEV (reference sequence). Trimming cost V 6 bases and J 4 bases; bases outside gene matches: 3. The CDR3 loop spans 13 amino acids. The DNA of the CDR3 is TGTGCCAGCAGGACAGGGGGCGGGTACGAGCAGTACTTC. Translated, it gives CASRTGGGYEQYF.

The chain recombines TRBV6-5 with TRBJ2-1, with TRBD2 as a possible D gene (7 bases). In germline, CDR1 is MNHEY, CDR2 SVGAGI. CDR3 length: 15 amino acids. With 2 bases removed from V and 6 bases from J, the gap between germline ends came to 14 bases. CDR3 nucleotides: TGTGCCAGCAGTTACGCGAGTAGGGGGGGCAATGAGCAGTTCTTC. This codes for CASSYASRGGNEQFF.

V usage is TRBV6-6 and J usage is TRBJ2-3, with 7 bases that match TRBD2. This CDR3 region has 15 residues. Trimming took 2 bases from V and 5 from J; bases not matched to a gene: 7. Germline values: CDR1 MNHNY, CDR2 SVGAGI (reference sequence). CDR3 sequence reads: CASSYRGSYRDTQYF. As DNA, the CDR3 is TGTGCCAGCAGTTACCGCGGGAGTTATAGAGATACGCAGTATTTT.

The CDR3 here is CASSLEAGGSTDTQYF. The CDR3 nucleotides are TGTGCCAGCAGCTTGGAAGCGGGGGGGAGCACAGATACGCAGTATTTT. The genes are TRBV5-5 and TRBJ2-3, with 10 positions matching TRBD2. V shed 0 bases and J 0 bases; nucleotides not matched to a gene: 1. The CDR3 spans 16 residues. Germline CDR1 reads SGHKS; CDR2 reads YYEKEE (reference sequence).

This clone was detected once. The DNA of the CDR3 is TGTGCCAGCTCATCCGCCGGGGGGGACACCGGGGAGCTGTTTTTT. As protein: CASSSAGGDTGELFF. This chain links TRBV18 with TRBJ2-2; the match to TRBD2 covers 8 bases. Germline CDR1 and CDR2: KGHSH and LQKENI. After removal of 5 bases from V and 3 bases from J, the junction contained 5 bases not matched to a gene. The CDR3 runs 15 residues.

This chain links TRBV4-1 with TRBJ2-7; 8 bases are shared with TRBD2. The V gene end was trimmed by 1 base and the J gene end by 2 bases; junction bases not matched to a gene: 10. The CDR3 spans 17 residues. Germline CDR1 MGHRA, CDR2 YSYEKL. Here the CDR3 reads CASSQVPGAGGPYEQYF. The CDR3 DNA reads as TGCGCCAGCAGCCAAGTGCCTGGGGCGGGAGGTCCCTACGAGCAGTACTTC.

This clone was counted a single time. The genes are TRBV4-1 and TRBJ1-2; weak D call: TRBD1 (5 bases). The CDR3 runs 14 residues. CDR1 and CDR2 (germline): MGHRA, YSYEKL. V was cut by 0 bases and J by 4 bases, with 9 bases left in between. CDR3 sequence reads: CASSQEGPSYGYTF. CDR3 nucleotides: TGCGCCAGCAGCCAAGAGGGGCCGAGCTATGGCTACACCTTC.